The following is a T cell receptor beta chain sequence with its context. Its antigen remains unidentified. This entry belongs to a study of blood T cells in healthy people across ages. The ends lost 5 bases at V and 7 bases at J; junction bases unmatched: 10. In germline, CDR1 is SGHTA, CDR2 FQGNSA. The CDR3 totals 14 residues. Primers used in a second PCR of about 7 to 12 cycles were a sample-barcoded 5' primer and a J-beta primer mix. TCRdb re-derived calls from the 5' RACE reads in MiXCR, one entry per CDR3 protein. Of about 1.4 million distinct CDR3 sequences detected, 45% to 70% appear once; the ten largest clones hold roughly 6.3%. Findings and limits, study-wide: More naive CD4+ cells and higher diversity were found in long-lived than in aged donors.

This chain links TRBV7-2 with TRBJ1-2, with 7 bases fitting TRBD1. Material: blood. The receptor was isolated from a man between 18 and 29 years old in good health. CDR3 loop: CASSSPTGTGGYTF. In DNA form, the CDR3 reads TGTGCCAGCAGCAGCCCGACAGGGACGGGTGGCTACACCTTC. Full variable domain (outside the CDR3, taken from reference TRBV7-2 and TRBJ1-2): GAGVSQSPSNKVTEKGKDVELRCDPISGHTALYWYRQSLGQGLEFLIYFQGNSAPDKSGLPSDRFSAERTGGSVSTLTIQRTQQEDSAVYLCASSSPTGTGGYTFGSGTRLTVV.